This T cell receptor (beta chain) was sequenced during a study of response to subunit inactivated influenza vaccine (dated by TCRdb to 2017 to 2018). Looking at the study overall: To follow how T cells responded to a trivalent subunit inactivated influenza vaccine, the researchers relied on deep quantitative profiling of the T cell receptor repertoire. Overall results and qualifications from the work: According to the authors, only a limited number of new T cells may be recruited by each seasonal influenza vaccination.

Libraries were prepared through RT-PCR. Sequencing was carried out with an Illumina HiSeq 2500. TCRdb's own reprocessing of the public reads used fastp at Q25 and MiXCR and kept productive beta chains. Identical CDR3 protein sequences are pooled into one entry, listed with their most common genes and DNA. This sample is represented by around 520,000 distinct CDR3 sequences; about 11% of them were singletons. Roughly 10% of the sample lies in the top ten. The V end loses 1 base and the J end loses 4 bases, and a stretch of 10 bases separates them. The CDR3, from cysteine to phenylalanine, totals 14 residues. The DNA shown is the 42-base CDR3, in frame from base 1. The germline V gene yields SGHVS for CDR1 and FQNEAQ for CDR2. This clonotype was seen many times. Its antigen is not yet known. No base quality values were provided; no much bigger clone lies one nucleotide off.

Sample: PBMCs from blood, taken on the day of vaccination. The sequence was obtained from a man in his forties or fifties who received an inactivated influenza vaccine. Donor details come from another sample of the same person, matched by shared clones. Recombination connected TRBV7-8 to TRBJ1-2; a weak D assignment points to TRBD1 (6 bases agree). The nucleotide sequence is given as TGTGCCAGCAGCTTAGGGGACACACGCTATGGCTACACCTTC. This codes for CASSLGDTRYGYTF.